This TCR beta chain emerged from a study of regulatory T cells in long-lasting Graves disease. Time point defined: newly diagnosed GD, antithyroid drugs for less than 3 months. The TCR library was made from RNA extracted from PBMCs. This clonotype was observed a few times. Trimming shortened V by 6 bases and J by 5 bases, and 13 bases separated the two germline ends. Germline assignment: CDR1 MNHNS and CDR2 SASEGT. This CDR3 has 14 amino acids. According to the study, TCR beta libraries were built with iRepertoire HTBI primers and CDR3-region Arm-PCR. TCRdb redid the calling of the multiplex PCR reads with MiXCR, one entry per CDR3 protein. Among around 320,000 distinct CDR3 sequences listed, 16% were seen once. These data also formed part of another study, on T cells in Graves' hyperthyroidism and ophthalmopathy. That study reports: Across 18 months, stable Graves' hyperthyroidism was marked by no progression to ophthalmopathy. The primer set for the first-round RT-PCR of the TCR CDR3 was HTBI. Among clonotypes expanded in thyroid above 0.001, most were also found in blood.

Sequencing was performed on peripheral blood mononuclear cells (PBMCs), taken at new diagnosis, from a patient treated with antithyroid drugs. This receptor was obtained from a man aged 40-50 years with Graves disease. The J gene is TRBJ2-2, the V gene TRBV6-1; D may be TRBD1 (6 bases). The CDR3 here is CASSSPRGTGELFF. The CDR3 DNA reads TGTGCCAGCAGCTCCCCCAGGGGAACCGGGGAGCTGTTTTTT.